One and the same sample provided the 7 T cell receptor beta chains below, sequenced in a study of response to subunit inactivated influenza vaccine. TCRdb analysed the RT-PCR reads with MiXCR anew, one entry per CDR3 protein. Among around 530,000 distinct CDR3 sequences listed, 16% were seen once. Sample: CD4+ T cells sorted from PBMCs, taken around 2 years after vaccination. The receptors derive from a man in his fifties or sixties who received an inactivated influenza vaccine.

This clonotype appeared a few times. The gene calls are TRBV7-9 and TRBJ2-5; 13 nucleotides match TRBD2. The CDR3 totals 16 residues. The trim removed 4 bases at V and 5 bases at J, leaving 7 bases unmatched. Germline CDR1 reads SEHNR; CDR2 reads FQNEAQ (reference sequence). The CDR3 sequence: CASSSGTSGIGETQYF. CDR3 nucleotide sequence: TGTGCCAGCAGCTCCGGGACTAGCGGGATCGGTGAGACCCAGTACTTC.

At least ten counts were recorded for this clonotype. The chain recombines TRBV12-3 or TRBV12-4 with TRBJ1-4; no firm D call. V dropped 2 bases and J dropped 5 bases, with 9 bases sitting between them. The length of the CDR3 is 14 residues. The CDR3 bases are TGTGCCAGCAGTTTACGGGGTGGAAATGAAAAACTGTTTTTT. It codes for CASSLRGGNEKLFF.

This sequence joins TRBV2 and TRBJ2-2, with 9 positions matching TRBD2. V trimming: 6 bases; J trimming: 1 base; junction bases outside the gene matches: 6. Germline CDR1 and CDR2: SNHLY and FYNNEI. The CDR3 length is 16 residues. The CDR3 spells CASSLSGRLNTGELFF. The DNA of the CDR3 is TGTGCCAGCAGCCTTAGCGGGAGATTGAACACCGGGGAGCTGTTTTTT. The entire variable domain, with the rest obtained from reference TRBV2 and TRBJ2-2, is as follows: EPEVTQTPSHQVTQMGQEVILRCVPISNHLYFYWYRQILGQKVEFLVSFYNNEISEKSEIFDDQFSVERPDGSNFTLKIRSTKLEDSAMYFCASSLSGRLNTGELFFGEGSRLTVL.

V is TRBV4-3 and J is TRBJ2-7; D ambiguous. The CDR3 extends over 15 amino acids. CDR1 and CDR2 from the germline V gene are LGHNA and YSLEER. V was clipped by 0 bases and J by 5 bases, with 14 bases between them. This CDR3 is CASSQDPQPPDEQYF. The CDR3 coding sequence is TGCGCCAGCAGCCAAGATCCCCAGCCCCCGGACGAGCAGTACTTC.

This clonotype was seen a few times. J is TRBJ2-5 and V is TRBV20-1; D may be TRBD1 (5 bases). V gave up 7 bases and J gave up 4 bases, with 16 bases separating them. This CDR3 is built from 13 residues. Germline values: CDR1 DFQATT, CDR2 SNEGSKA (reference sequence). CDR3 DNA sequence: TGCAGTGTCGGCAGGGCCGTGGGAGAGACCCAGTACTTC. Its translation: CSVGRAVGETQYF.

This clonotype was seen a handful of times. This sequence joins TRBV7-2 and TRBJ1-5; TRBD1 aligns across 7 bases. V lost 6 bases to trimming and J lost 5 bases; unmatched junction nucleotides: 7. The CDR3 spans 14 residues. The V gene's germline CDR1 is SGHTA and CDR2 FQGNSA. CDR3 sequence (DNA): TGTGCCAGCAGTCAGGGGGATCCGGATCAGCCCCAGCATTTT. It specifies CASSQGDPDQPQHF.

This clonotype came up a few times. The CDR3 loop is CAISETSVYTDTQYF. The DNA for the CDR3 is TGTGCCATCAGTGAGACGTCCGTTTACACAGATACGCAGTATTTT. The chain has TRBV10-3 and TRBJ2-3; D gene unclear. The CDR3 sequence is 15 residues long. V gave up 2 bases and J gave up 2 bases, with 11 bases separating them. Germline values: CDR1 ENHRY, CDR2 SYGVKD.